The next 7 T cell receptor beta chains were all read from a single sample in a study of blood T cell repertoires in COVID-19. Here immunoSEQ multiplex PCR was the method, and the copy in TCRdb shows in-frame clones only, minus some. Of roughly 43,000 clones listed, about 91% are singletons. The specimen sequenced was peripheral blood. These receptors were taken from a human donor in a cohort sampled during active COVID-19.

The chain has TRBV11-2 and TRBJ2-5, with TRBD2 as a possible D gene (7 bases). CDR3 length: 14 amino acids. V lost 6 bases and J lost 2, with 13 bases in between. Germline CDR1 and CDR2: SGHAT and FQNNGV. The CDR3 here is CASRRGGLQETQYF. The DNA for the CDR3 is TGTGCCAGCAGGAGGGGGGGGCTACAAGAGACCCAGTACTTC.

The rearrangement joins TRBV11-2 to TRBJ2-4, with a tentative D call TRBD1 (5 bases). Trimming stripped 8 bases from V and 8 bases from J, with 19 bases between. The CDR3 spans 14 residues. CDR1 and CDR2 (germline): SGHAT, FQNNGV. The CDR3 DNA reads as TGTGCCAGCTCTCCCCAGGGTTACTCTCACATTCAGTACTTC. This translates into CASSPQGYSHIQYF.

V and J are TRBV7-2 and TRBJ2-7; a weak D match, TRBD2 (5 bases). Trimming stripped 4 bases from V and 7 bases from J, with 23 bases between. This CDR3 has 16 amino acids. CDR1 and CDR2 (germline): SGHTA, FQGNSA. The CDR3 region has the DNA TGTGCCAGCAGCTGGCGGGCGGAGTCTGGAACTAGAGAGCAGTACTTC. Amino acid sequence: CASSWRAESGTREQYF.

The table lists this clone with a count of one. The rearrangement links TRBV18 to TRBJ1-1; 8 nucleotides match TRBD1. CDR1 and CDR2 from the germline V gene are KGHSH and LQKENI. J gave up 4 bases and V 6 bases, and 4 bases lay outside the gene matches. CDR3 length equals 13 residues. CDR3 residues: CASSQGAATEAFF. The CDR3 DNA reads TGTGCCAGCTCCCAGGGGGCGGCCACTGAAGCTTTCTTT.

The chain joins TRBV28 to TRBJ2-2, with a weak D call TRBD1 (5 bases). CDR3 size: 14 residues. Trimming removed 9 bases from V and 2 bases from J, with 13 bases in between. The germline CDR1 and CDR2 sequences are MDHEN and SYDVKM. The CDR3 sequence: CASCRTLNTGELFF. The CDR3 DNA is TGTGCCAGTTGTCGGACACTTAACACCGGGGAGCTGTTTTTT.

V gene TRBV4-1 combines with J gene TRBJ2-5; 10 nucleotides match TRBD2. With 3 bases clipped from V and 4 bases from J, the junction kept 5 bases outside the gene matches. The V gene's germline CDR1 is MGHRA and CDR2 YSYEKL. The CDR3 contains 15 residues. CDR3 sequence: CASSQTIAGGETQYF. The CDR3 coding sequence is TGCGCCAGCAGCCAGACTATAGCGGGAGGAGAGACCCAGTACTTC.

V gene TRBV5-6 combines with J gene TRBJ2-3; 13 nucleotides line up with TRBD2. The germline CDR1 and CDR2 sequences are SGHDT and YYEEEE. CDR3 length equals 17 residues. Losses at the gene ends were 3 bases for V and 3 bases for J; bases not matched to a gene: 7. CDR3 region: CASSSTELAGGTDTQYF. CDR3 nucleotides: TGTGCCAGCAGCTCGACAGAACTAGCGGGGGGGACAGATACGCAGTATTTT.